Each of the 14 T cell receptor beta chains below was sequenced from the same sample in a study of molecular identifiers for immune sequencing clone quantification. TCRdb used MiXCR to reprocess the PCR reads, holding one entry per CDR3 protein. The repertoire holds tens of thousands of distinct CDR3 sequences, with under 30% as singletons. Source material: naive CD8+ T cells from blood, with Jurkat cell RNA spiked in. Subset here: FACS-sorted CD8+CD4-CCR7+CD45RA+ naive T cells. These receptors came from a human donor in good health. Some libraries in this study had Jurkat cell RNA spiked in.

This clonotype was counted many times. V is TRBV24-1 and J is TRBJ2-1, with unresolved D. V lost 2 bases and J lost 0, with 4 bases in between. The CDR3 contains 14 residues. Germline V CDR1 and CDR2: KGHDR, SFDVKD. The CDR3 loop reads CATSDSPSYNEQFF. The DNA for the CDR3 is TGTGCCACCAGTGATTCTCCCTCCTACAATGAGCAGTTCTTC.

This clonotype was counted at least ten times. This chain links TRBV7-8 with TRBJ2-3, with D unresolved. CDR3 length equals 15 residues. The V end lost 3 bases, the J end lost 2 bases, and 12 bases lay between the germline ends. Looked up from germline, CDR1 is SGHVS and CDR2 is FQNEAQ. CDR3: CASSFVKSTTDTQYF. The CDR3 DNA sequence: TGTGCCAGCAGCTTTGTTAAATCAACCACAGATACGCAGTATTTT.

Regarding this clonotype: This clone may be a read error of a much larger clone one base away. Without the conserved terminal phenylalanine or tryptophan, this CDR3 likely stems from a read error. The genes are TRBV6-2 or TRBV6-3 and TRBJ2-3; 11 bases are a match to TRBD2. The CDR3 has 18 amino acids. The V gene end was trimmed by 5 bases and the J gene end by 4 bases; junction bases not matched to a gene: 14. Germline values: CDR1 MNHEY, CDR2 SVGEGT. This CDR3 is CASSDPPGLADGADTQYL. The DNA of the CDR3 is TGTGCCAGCAGTGACCCTCCGGGACTAGCGGACGGGGCAGATACGCAGTATCTT.

This clonotype came up many times. The chain joins TRBV6-5 to TRBJ2-7; no clear D gene. There are 15 residues in the CDR3. Germline V gene data show CDR1 as MNHEY and CDR2 as SVGAGI. The V and J ends lost 0 bases and 4 bases respectively, with 13 bases between them. DNA for the CDR3: TGTGCCAGCAGTTACTCGAGTGGTACACAGTACGAGCAGTACTTC. It is translated as CASSYSSGTQYEQYF.

The table lists this clonotype with many counts. This chain joins TRBV14 and TRBJ2-7; TRBD2 agrees at 10 bases. This CDR3 is built from 15 residues. Germline V gene data show CDR1 as SGHDN and CDR2 as FVKESK. Trimming took 4 bases from V and 4 from J; bases not matched to a gene: 7. CDR3 amino acids: CASSLDWTSGYEQYF. CDR3 sequence (DNA): TGTGCCAGCAGCCTGGACTGGACTAGCGGATACGAGCAGTACTTC.

Comments on this clonotype: A read error may be the cause here, since a much bigger clone is one base away. The CDR3 reads CAGSLEPGQALGEQYF. The DNA for the CDR3 is TGTGCCGGCAGCTTGGAACCGGGACAGGCCTTAGGGGAGCAGTACTTC. The chain joins TRBV5-3 to TRBJ2-7; 8 bases are shared with TRBD1. TRBV5-3 is known as an ORF, though its function is uncertain. The trim removed 10 bases at V and 7 bases at J, leaving 22 bases unmatched. This CDR3 contains 16 residues.

Here the CDR3 DNA reads TGCAGTGCCCCATCGACAGGGGGCAATCAGCCCCAGCATTTT. Translated: CSAPSTGGNQPQHF. V is TRBV20-1 and J is TRBJ1-5, with 8 bases aligning to TRBD1. Per germline, CDR1 DFQATT and CDR2 SNEGSKA (reference sequence). The CDR3 length is 14 residues. With V trimmed by 6 bases and J by 2 bases, 6 bases remained unmatched.

In the case of this clonotype: This may stem from a read error, because a much larger clone lies one nucleotide away. The rearrangement uses TRBV4-3 and TRBJ2-7; D remains ambiguous. The CDR3 is 15 residues long. Germline V CDR1 and CDR2: LGHNA, YSLEER. The germline V and J ends were trimmed by 1 base and 0 bases, with 10 bases remaining between them. CDR3 sequence: CASSQVLGYSYEQYF. The CDR3 DNA follows: TGCGCCAGCAGCCAAGTATTGGGCTACTCCTACGAGCAGTACTTC.

There are many counts of this clonotype. The chain joins TRBV29-1 to TRBJ2-7; TRBD1 is a possible D gene (5 bases). Germline loops: CDR1 SQVTM, CDR2 ANQGSEA. The CDR3 contains 14 residues. V was shortened by 2 bases and J by 7 bases, with 18 bases between the two germline ends. The CDR3 nucleotides read TGCAGCGTTGAACGGGCAGGGAAGGGTCGGGAGCAGTACTTC. Amino acids: CSVERAGKGREQYF.

Concerning this clonotype itself: A read error may explain this, as a much larger clone is one base away. The CDR3 ends on some other residue instead of the conserved phenylalanine or tryptophan, so this is likely a read error. The chain couples TRBV7-9 to TRBJ2-7; D remains ambiguous. The CDR3 spans 12 residues. In germline, CDR1 is SEHNR, CDR2 FQNEAQ (reference sequence). V gave up 5 bases and J gave up 3 bases, with 8 bases separating them. The CDR3 DNA sequence: TGTGCCAGCAGCCGAAACAGCTACGAGCAGTACTCC. This codes for CASSRNSYEQYS.

Written as DNA, the CDR3 is TGTGCCAGCAGTGAAAGTTGGGGGGGGCCTTACAATGAGCAGTTCTTC. It is translated as CASSESWGGPYNEQFF. This sequence joins TRBV6-1 and TRBJ2-1; a possible D gene is TRBD2 (7 bases). Trimming pared 2 bases from V and 4 bases from J, leaving 15 bases between. CDR3 size: 16 residues. Germline V CDR1 and CDR2: MNHNS, SASEGT.

This clonotype was detected a few times. A much larger clone lies one base from this, so it may be a read error. The chain employs TRBV13 and TRBJ2-2; D unresolved. The germline V and J ends were trimmed by 8 bases and 0 bases, with 16 bases remaining between them. The CDR3 length is 16 residues. From germline, CDR1 is PRHDT and CDR2 FYEKMQ (reference sequence). The CDR3 region is CASARTANSNTGELFF. CDR3 nucleotides: TGTGCCAGCGCCCGTACAGCAAACTCGAACACCGGGGAGCTGTTTTTT.

The sample holds a few counts of this clonotype. The chain is built from TRBV19 and TRBJ2-2, with D tentatively TRBD1 (6 bases). The CDR3 has 15 amino acids. Trimming pared 3 bases from V and 5 bases from J, leaving 13 bases between. From germline, CDR1 is LNHDA and CDR2 SQIVND (reference sequence). In DNA form, the CDR3 reads TGTGCCAGTAGTATTGGTAGGACAGCTACCGGGGAGCTGTTTTTT. Amino acid sequence: CASSIGRTATGELFF.

This clonotype came up many times. The rearrangement joins TRBV20-1 to TRBJ2-7; 7 positions match TRBD2. The germline CDR1 and CDR2 sequences are DFQATT and SNEGSKA (reference sequence). The CDR3 consists of 14 residues. The V segment lost 6 bases and the J segment 4 bases; nucleotides outside the gene matches: 12. Written as DNA, the CDR3 is TGCAGTGCCGTCCCAAGACTAGCCCCTTACGAGCAGTACTTC. Translated, it gives CSAVPRLAPYEQYF.